Listed below are T cell receptor beta chains from one sample, sequenced in a study of blood T cell repertoires in COVID-19. Assay used: immunoSEQ multiplex PCR; TCRdb lists only in-frame clones, some missing. The sample lists approximately 500,000 clones; 80% to 90% were seen once. The specimen was peripheral blood. These receptors came from a human donor in a cohort sampled during active COVID-19. CDR3s include the opening cysteine and the closing phenylalanine or tryptophan. Each record gives: clone size, V gene, J gene, D gene, CDR3 DNA, CDR3 protein. D genes are given only for firm matches. Part of the rows lack a size; the others show once, few, many or a class for expanded clones.

clone size: -
V gene: TRBV15
J gene: TRBJ2-3
D gene: -
CDR3 DNA: TGTGCCACCAGCAGAGTGGGGGAGGGCACAGATACGCAGTATTTT
CDR3 protein: CATSRVGEGTDTQYF

clone size: -
V gene: TRBV11-2
J gene: TRBJ2-7
D gene: -
CDR3 DNA: TGTGCCAGCAGCTTAGTTGTCAACTACGAGCAGTACTTC
CDR3 protein: CASSLVVNYEQYF

clone size: -
V gene: TRBV4-1
J gene: TRBJ2-1
D gene: -
CDR3 DNA: TGCGCCTCCGGTTGGGGGCCGAGAGAGCAGTTCTTC
CDR3 protein: CASGWGPREQFF

clone size: -
V gene: TRBV28
J gene: TRBJ2-7
D gene: TRBD1
CDR3 DNA: TGTGCCAGCAGCTGGGACAGGGGGATAGGGAACGAGCAGTACTTC
CDR3 protein: CASSWDRGIGNEQYF

clone size: -
V gene: TRBV29-1
J gene: TRBJ2-1
D gene: TRBD2
CDR3 DNA: TGCAGCGTTGACAGCGGGAATAGGTCCTACAATGAGCAGTTCTTC
CDR3 protein: CSVDSGNRSYNEQFF

clone size: -
V gene: TRBV7-6
J gene: TRBJ2-3
D gene: TRBD2
CDR3 DNA: TGTGCCAGCAGCCCTCCCGGGGGGGGGCTTATACATACGCAGTATTTT
CDR3 protein: CASSPPGGGLIHTQYF

clone size: once
V gene: TRBV2
J gene: TRBJ2-7
D gene: TRBD2
CDR3 DNA: TGTGCCAGCAGTGTTGGACTAGCGGGACAAGAGCAGTACTTC
CDR3 protein: CASSVGLAGQEQYF

clone size: -
V gene: TRBV19
J gene: TRBJ1-6
D gene: -
CDR3 DNA: TGTGCCAGTACCTCCATAGGGACATCTTATAATTCACCCCTCCACTTT
CDR3 protein: CASTSIGTSYNSPLHF

clone size: -
V gene: TRBV28
J gene: TRBJ2-7
D gene: TRBD1
CDR3 DNA: TGTGCCAGCAGCCACCCCTCCGGGACAGCCACGAAGGGGCAGTACTTC
CDR3 protein: CASSHPSGTATKGQYF

clone size: -
V gene: TRBV9
J gene: TRBJ2-3
D gene: -
CDR3 DNA: TGTGCCAGCAGCGTATCCGGGACTCCTAACACAGATACGCAGTATTTT
CDR3 protein: CASSVSGTPNTDTQYF

clone size: few
V gene: TRBV28
J gene: TRBJ2-7
D gene: TRBD1
CDR3 DNA: TGTGCCAGCATTACCCCCGGGACAGGGGGCCGCGAGCAGTACTTC
CDR3 protein: CASITPGTGGREQYF

clone size: -
V gene: TRBV4-3
J gene: TRBJ1-6
D gene: TRBD1
CDR3 DNA: TGCGCCAGCAGCCAAGATCTGGGACAGGGAAATTCACCCCTCCACTTT
CDR3 protein: CASSQDLGQGNSPLHF

clone size: -
V gene: TRBV11-1
J gene: TRBJ1-2
D gene: -
CDR3 DNA: TGTGCCAGCAGCTTAGAAGGAGGGCTGCGGCGGGGCTACACCTTC
CDR3 protein: CASSLEGGLRRGYTF

clone size: -
V gene: TRBV19
J gene: TRBJ2-5
D gene: TRBD2
CDR3 DNA: TGTGCCAGTAGGGGGGGAGGGGTGGAGACCCAGTACTTC
CDR3 protein: CASRGGGVETQYF

clone size: -
V gene: TRBV30
J gene: TRBJ2-5
D gene: -
CDR3 DNA: TGTGCCGGAAGGACAGGGAGGGGGGTAGCGGGAGCGGAGACCCAGTACTTC
CDR3 protein: CAGRTGRGVAGAETQYF

clone size: -
V gene: TRBV18
J gene: TRBJ2-7
D gene: -
CDR3 DNA: TGTGCCAGCTCACCGAACAGGGACGAGCAGTACTTC
CDR3 protein: CASSPNRDEQYF

clone size: few
V gene: TRBV28
J gene: TRBJ1-1
D gene: TRBD1
CDR3 DNA: TGTGCCAGCAGTTTAGGGGACAGGGGTTCGGCTGAAGCTTTCTTT
CDR3 protein: CASSLGDRGSAEAFF